Presented here are 17 T cell receptor beta chains from one specimen sequenced in a study of immune heterogeneity within non-small cell lung tumors. Multiplex PCR with 32 V and 13 J primers amplified TCR beta CDR3. From the multiplex PCR reads, TCRdb called clonotypes with MiXCR, one entry per CDR3 protein. The data show about 2,600 distinct CDR3 sequences, around a quarter seen once. With approximately 650 ng used per sample, the template was genomic DNA from bulk tumor. During surgery, each primary tumor gave multiple biopsies spaced as far apart as possible. With untreated, newly diagnosed non-small cell lung cancer, the patients went on to undergo curative surgery. Sequencing was done on a sample of lung tumor tissue. These receptors were obtained from a middle-aged man with non-small cell lung cancer.

This clonotype counts as medium-sized (0.01 to 0.1%). The chain links TRBV7-8 to TRBJ2-7; 9 bases are a match to TRBD2. The trim removed 5 bases at V and 3 bases at J, leaving 11 bases unmatched. Germline CDR1 is SGHVS and CDR2 is FQNEAQ. This CDR3 has 16 residues. The CDR3 nucleotides read TGTGCCAGCAGCACCCCGGGGGGCGGGAGGGTCTACGAGCAGTACTTC. Translated, it gives CASSTPGGGRVYEQYF.

By share, this clonotype ranks as medium-sized. The chain is built from TRBV7-6 and TRBJ2-3; 12 positions match TRBD2. The CDR3 covers 16 residues. CDR1 and CDR2 from the germline V gene are SGHVS and FNYEAQ. Unmatched junction bases numbered 6, after V lost 5 bases and J lost 3 bases. CDR3 sequence: CASSSRLAGATDTQYF. The CDR3 DNA is TGTGCCAGCAGCAGCCGACTAGCGGGAGCTACAGATACGCAGTATTTT.

On this clonotype: Given a much more abundant clone one base away, this may be a read error. The gene calls are TRBV10-1 and TRBJ1-3, with unresolved D. V lost 10 bases and J lost 0, with 16 bases in between. CDR3 length: 15 residues. Germline CDR1 reads WNHNN; CDR2 reads SYGVQD (reference sequence). The DNA of the CDR3 is TGCGCCAACAGCGACGGAGCCGTCTCTGGAAACACCATATATTTT. This encodes CANSDGAVSGNTIYF.

As for this clonotype: An end of the junction does not agree with germline; a read error may underlie this. This sequence joins TRBV7-8 and TRBJ2-7, with TRBD1 as a possible D gene (5 bases). The V gene's germline CDR1 is SGHVS and CDR2 FQNEAQ. This CDR3 has 15 residues. For the CDR3, the DNA is TGTGCCAGCAGCTTAAGGGTTGCTGGGGCCAACGTCCTGGCTTTC. It yields the protein CASSLRVAGANVLAF.

Worth noting for this clonotype: This sequence may be a read error, since a much larger clone differs from it by one base. This rearrangement joins TRBV11-2 to TRBJ2-3; D perhaps matches TRBD2 (5 bases). CDR1 and CDR2 (germline): SGHAT, FQNNGV. This CDR3 region has 15 residues. The CDR3 nucleotides read TGTGCCAACAGCTATGTGGCAATGGGAGCAGATACGCAGTATTTT. Translating gives CANSYVAMGADTQYF.

This clonotype is medium-sized (0.01 to 0.1%) by share. The chain uses TRBV5-1 and TRBJ1-5; the match to TRBD1 covers 7 bases. V shed 2 bases, J shed 5 bases, and the junction held 4 bases outside the gene matches. From germline, CDR1 is SGHRS and CDR2 YFSETQ. The CDR3 consists of 14 residues. CDR3 in amino acids: CASSLGGAHQPQHF. In DNA form, the CDR3 reads TGCGCCAGCAGCTTAGGGGGCGCGCATCAGCCCCAGCATTTT.

Note on this clonotype: A junction boundary mismatches the germline segment, possibly from a read error. The chain links TRBV7-6 to TRBJ2-7, with D unresolved. The germline CDR1 and CDR2 sequences are SGHVS and FNYEAQ. The CDR3 totals 15 residues. The CDR3 reads CASATLDATPYKQYF. Here the CDR3 DNA reads TGTGCCAGCGCAACCTTGGACGCGACACCCTACAAGCAGTACTTC.

This clonotype turned up a few times. This sequence may be a read error, since a much larger clone differs from it by one base. The chain combines TRBV5-6 with TRBJ2-5, with TRBD1 matching over 9 bases. Germline values: CDR1 SGHDT, CDR2 YYEEEE. The CDR3 has 16 amino acids. The CDR3 nucleotides are TGTGCCGGCAGCTCTGTACCCTGGACAGGGGAAGAGACCCAGTACTTC. Encoded protein: CAGSSVPWTGEETQYF.

This sequence joins TRBV7-9 and TRBJ1-2, with D possibly being TRBD1 (5 bases). V lost 5 bases and J 6 bases, leaving 10 bases between the germline ends. Germline CDR1 SEHNR, CDR2 FQNEAQ (reference sequence). The CDR3 has 12 residues. The CDR3 loop is CASSPQGDGYTF. CDR3 nucleotides: TGTGCCAGCAGCCCCCAAGGGGATGGCTACACCTTC.

This clonotype is deemed medium-sized. The gene calls are TRBV3-1 and TRBJ1-2, with 8 bases fitting TRBD1. There are 14 residues in the CDR3. The J segment lost 2 bases and the V segment lost 5 bases, leaving 4 bases of the junction unmatched. Germline loops: CDR1 LGHDT, CDR2 YNNKEL (reference sequence). The CDR3 sequence: CASSERQGNYGYTF. The CDR3 DNA sequence: TGTGCCAGCAGCGAAAGACAGGGGAACTATGGCTACACCTTC. Looking up the rest from reference TRBV3-1 and TRBJ1-2 gives the full variable domain: DTAVSQTPKYLVTQMGNDKSIKCEQNLGHDTMYWYKQDSKKFLKIMFSYNNKELIINETVPNRFSPKSPDKAHLNLHINSLELGDSAVYFCASSERQGNYGYTFGSGTRLTVV.

Note on this clonotype: A read error may explain this, as a much larger clone is one base away. The genes are TRBV20-1 and TRBJ2-3; D unresolved. CDR1 is DFQATT, CDR2 SNEGSKA, per germline (reference sequence). This CDR3 comprises 14 residues. Trimming took 1 base from V and 3 from J, leaving 11 bases between them. The CDR3 coding sequence is TGCAGTGCTAGAGGGCTAGTGGAAACAGATACGCAGTATTTT. This sequence encodes CSARGLVETDTQYF.

A word on this clonotype: Being one base from a much bigger clone, this may be a read error. The V gene is TRBV9, the J gene TRBJ1-2, with unresolved D. Deletions cut 3 bases from V and 6 bases from J, with 15 bases between. CDR1 is SGDLS, CDR2 YYNGEE, per germline. CDR3 length: 14 residues. This chain's CDR3 is CASSEEAVLNGYTF. CDR3 DNA: TGTGCCAGCAGCGAAGAGGCGGTCTTAAATGGCTACACCTTC.

A few counts support this clonotype. This may be a read error: a much more frequent sequence differs by one nucleotide. The rearrangement links TRBV15 to TRBJ2-7; D is undetermined. V was trimmed by 5 bases and J by 0 bases, leaving 8 bases between them. Germline assignment: CDR1 LNHNV and CDR2 YYDKDF (reference sequence). The CDR3 is 13 amino acids. The CDR3 here is CATSLQFSYEQYF. In DNA form, the CDR3 reads TGTGCCACCAGCTTACAGTTCTCCTACGAGCAGTACTTC. The full variable domain, completed using reference TRBV15 and TRBJ2-7, is DAMVIQNPRYQVTQFGKPVTLSCSQTLNHNVMYWYQQKSSQAPKLLFHYYDKDFNNEADTPDNFQSRRPNTSFCFLDIRSPGLGDTAMYLCATSLQFSYEQYFGPGTRLTVT.

This clonotype was picked up a small number of times. The chain links TRBV14 to TRBJ2-1; 13 bases match TRBD2. CDR3 size: 16 residues. CDR1 is SGHDN, CDR2 FVKESK, per germline. The trim removed 4 bases at V and 9 bases at J, leaving 9 bases unmatched. CDR3 loop: CASSPYGTSGIAEQFF. DNA of the CDR3: TGTGCCAGCAGCCCATACGGGACTAGCGGGATTGCTGAGCAGTTCTTC.

This clonotype is categorized as medium-sized. The genes are TRBV15 and TRBJ2-1; 14 bases agree with TRBD2. Germline CDR1 LNHNV, CDR2 YYDKDF (reference sequence). The CDR3 covers 19 residues. After removal of 0 bases from V and 1 base from J, the junction contained 5 bases not matched to a gene. CDR3 coding DNA: TGTGCCACCAGCAGAGAAGCTGGGACTAGCGGGAGATCCTACAATGAGCAGTTCTTC. Protein: CATSREAGTSGRSYNEQFF.

Sample share makes this clonotype medium-sized. The gene calls are TRBV7-8 and TRBJ1-2; possibly TRBD1 for D (5 bases). The CDR3 is 15 amino acids. V was pared by 1 base and J by 8 bases, with 17 bases between. In germline, CDR1 is SGHVS, CDR2 FQNEAQ. CDR3 sequence (DNA): TGTGCCAGCAGCTTAGGGGCAGGGCGGCAAGGAGGCTACACCTTC. Translation: CASSLGAGRQGGYTF.

About this clonotype itself: This clone may be a read error of a much larger clone one base away. This rearrangement joins TRBV4-2 to TRBJ2-1; tentative D call: TRBD2 (6 bases). Germline V CDR1 and CDR2: LGHNA, YNFKEQ. CDR3 length: 17 amino acids. CDR3 sequence reads: CASSLGGPPGSYSEQFF. The CDR3 DNA is TGTGCCAGCAGCCTCGGAGGGCCGCCGGGATCCTACAGTGAGCAGTTCTTC.